Listed below are T cell receptor beta chains from one sample, sequenced in a study of blood T cell repertoires in COVID-19. Sequencing was performed with immunoSEQ multiplex PCR; in TCRdb, only in-frame clones are kept and a portion is missing. The data contain 95,000 to 150,000 clones, approximately 80% of them singletons. Sequencing was carried out using peripheral blood. The receptors were gathered from a woman between 70 and 85 years old with acute or convalescent COVID-19. Both conserved end residues are part of each CDR3. The D gene is left open where the match is weak. Only part of the rows carry a size: once, few, many, or a class if the clone is expanded.

length: 14; V: TRBV9; size: NA; D: NA; J: TRBJ2-5; DNA: TGTGCCAGCAGCGTAGAGGCGGGCCGGGAGACCCAGTACTTC; CDR3: CASSVEAGRETQYF
length: 13; V: TRBV7-7; size: NA; D: TRBD1; J: TRBJ1-1; DNA: TGTGCCAGCAGCTTGGACAGGGACACTGAAGCTTTCTTT; CDR3: CASSLDRDTEAFF
length: 15; V: TRBV2; size: NA; D: TRBD1; J: TRBJ1-3; DNA: TGTGCCAGCAGAGGTGGGACAGGGAGAGGAAACACCATATATTTT; CDR3: CASRGGTGRGNTIYF
length: 12; V: TRBV3-1/TRBV3-2; size: NA; D: NA; J: TRBJ2-5; DNA: TGTGCCAGCAGCCAACTTCAAGAGACCCAGTACTTC; CDR3: CASSQLQETQYF
length: 15; V: TRBV5-5; size: NA; D: TRBD2; J: TRBJ2-7; DNA: TGTGCCAGCAGCTCATCGGCTGGGACTAGCGCCGAGCAGTACTTC; CDR3: CASSSSAGTSAEQYF
length: 16; V: TRBV27; size: NA; D: TRBD1; J: TRBJ2-2; DNA: TGTGCCAGCAGTGCCTACAGGGGGTCGCGCACCGGGGAGCTGTTTTTT; CDR3: CASSAYRGSRTGELFF
length: 12; V: TRBV9; size: once; D: NA; J: TRBJ1-1; DNA: TGTGCCAGCAGCGTAGGGGAGGGGACAGCTTTCTTT; CDR3: CASSVGEGTAFF
length: 15; V: TRBV5-4; size: NA; D: TRBD2; J: TRBJ2-3; DNA: TGTGCCAGCAGCTTGGGATTGGGGGGGACAGATACGCAGTATTTT; CDR3: CASSLGLGGTDTQYF
length: 16; V: TRBV7-2; size: NA; D: NA; J: TRBJ2-5; DNA: TGTGCCAGCAGCCCCCGGGGAGGTGGGGTCCAGGAGACCCAGTACTTC; CDR3: CASSPRGGGVQETQYF
length: 14; V: TRBV27; size: NA; D: NA; J: TRBJ1-1; DNA: TGTGCCAGCAGCCCCGACAGATTCAACACTGAAGCTTTCTTT; CDR3: CASSPDRFNTEAFF
length: 13; V: TRBV5-1; size: NA; D: NA; J: TRBJ1-2; DNA: TGCGCCAGCAGCTTCCAGGGTGATTATGGCTACACCTTC; CDR3: CASSFQGDYGYTF
length: 17; V: TRBV27; size: NA; D: NA; J: TRBJ2-3; DNA: TGTGCCAGCAGTTTGTACCCAACAGGGATTATCATAGATACGCAGTATTTT; CDR3: CASSLYPTGIIIDTQYF
length: 15; V: TRBV10-3; size: NA; D: TRBD1; J: TRBJ1-6; DNA: TGTGCCATCAGTGAGAGGGACAGTGATAATTCACCCCTCCACTTT; CDR3: CAISERDSDNSPLHF
length: 15; V: TRBV6-6; size: NA; D: NA; J: TRBJ1-3; DNA: TGTGCCAGCAGCCCAGACGGGGTCTCTGGAAACACCATATATTTT; CDR3: CASSPDGVSGNTIYF
length: 14; V: TRBV5-6; size: few; D: NA; J: TRBJ1-5; DNA: TGTGCCAGCAGCGGGGGAGGGAGGGATCAGCCCCAGCATTTT; CDR3: CASSGGGRDQPQHF
length: 15; V: TRBV9; size: NA; D: NA; J: TRBJ1-5; DNA: TGTGCCAGCAGCGTAGGAGGGACTCTCCATCAGCCCCAGCATTTT; CDR3: CASSVGGTLHQPQHF
length: 13; V: TRBV4-3; size: NA; D: NA; J: TRBJ1-4; DNA: TGCGCCAGCAGCCGTGGACTGGCGGGGGAACTGTTTTTT; CDR3: CASSRGLAGELFF
length: 15; V: TRBV5-1; size: once; D: NA; J: TRBJ2-3; DNA: TGCGCCAGCAGCTTGGACGGGGTCAGCACAGATACGCAGTATTTT; CDR3: CASSLDGVSTDTQYF
length: 14; V: TRBV10-2; size: NA; D: TRBD1; J: TRBJ1-5; DNA: TGCGCCAGCAGTGATAGGACAGGGTATCAGCCCCAGCATTTT; CDR3: CASSDRTGYQPQHF
length: 17; V: TRBV3-1/TRBV3-2; size: NA; D: NA; J: TRBJ2-5; DNA: TGTGCCAGCAGCCAACGTGTTGCTAAGGGGGTACAAGAGACCCAGTACTTC; CDR3: CASSQRVAKGVQETQYF
length: 13; V: TRBV6-5; size: NA; D: NA; J: TRBJ1-2; DNA: TGTGCCAGCATCGCGGTGGGGGGTTATGGCTACACCTTC; CDR3: CASIAVGGYGYTF
length: 14; V: TRBV7-9; size: NA; D: NA; J: TRBJ1-1; DNA: TGTGCCAGCAGCTTAGAGGGGGTTGGCACTGAAGCTTTCTTT; CDR3: CASSLEGVGTEAFF
length: 15; V: TRBV3-1/TRBV3-2; size: NA; D: NA; J: TRBJ1-1; DNA: TGTGCCAGCAGCCAAGGTTGGAGGGGGGGGGCCTGGGCTTTCTTT; CDR3: CASSQGWRGGAWAFF
length: 16; V: TRBV5-1; size: NA; D: TRBD2; J: TRBJ2-1; DNA: TGCGCCAGCAGCTCGGCCCAGCGGGGGGGCTTCAATGAGCAGTTCTTC; CDR3: CASSSAQRGGFNEQFF
length: 13; V: TRBV10-3; size: NA; D: NA; J: TRBJ2-3; DNA: TGTGCCATCAGTGATGGGAGTACAGATACGCAGTATTTT; CDR3: CAISDGSTDTQYF
length: 16; V: TRBV7-9; size: few; D: TRBD1; J: TRBJ1-6; DNA: TGTGCCAGCAGCTTACAGGGGGCACCCGGCAATTCACCCCTCCACTTT; CDR3: CASSLQGAPGNSPLHF
length: 17; V: TRBV5-4; size: NA; D: NA; J: TRBJ2-2; DNA: TGTGCCAGCAGCTTGTCTGTTGTTCGGGGGTACACCGGGGAGCTGTTTTTT; CDR3: CASSLSVVRGYTGELFF
length: 12; V: TRBV24-1; size: NA; D: NA; J: TRBJ1-2; DNA: TGTGCCACCAGGGGCAGGGACTATGGCTACACCTTC; CDR3: CATRGRDYGYTF
length: 13; V: TRBV12-3/TRBV12-4; size: NA; D: NA; J: TRBJ2-1; DNA: TGTGCCAGCAGTTTGTCCCAGAACAATGAGCAGTTCTTC; CDR3: CASSLSQNNEQFF
length: 14; V: TRBV5-5; size: NA; D: NA; J: TRBJ1-1; DNA: TGTGCCAGCAGCTTGATTCTAGTGAACACTGAAGCTTTCTTT; CDR3: CASSLILVNTEAFF
length: 15; V: TRBV11-2; size: NA; D: NA; J: TRBJ1-5; DNA: TGTGCCAGCAGCGCCCGACAGTCTAGCAATCAGCCCCAGCATTTT; CDR3: CASSARQSSNQPQHF
length: 15; V: TRBV19; size: once; D: TRBD1; J: TRBJ1-2; DNA: TGTGCCAGTAGGGCGGGATCACAGGGGGCCGTGGGCTACACCTTC; CDR3: CASRAGSQGAVGYTF
length: 12; V: TRBV5-4; size: once; D: NA; J: TRBJ2-3; DNA: TGTGCCAGCAGCTTGGCTGAGGGTACGCAGTATTTT; CDR3: CASSLAEGTQYF
length: 14; V: TRBV29-1; size: NA; D: TRBD2; J: TRBJ2-5; DNA: TGCAGCGTTGACAGAGGGAGGGTTGGAGAGACCCAGTACTTC; CDR3: CSVDRGRVGETQYF
length: 13; V: TRBV18; size: NA; D: NA; J: TRBJ1-1; DNA: TGTGCCAGCTCACCACAGACTAACACTGAAGCTTTCTTT; CDR3: CASSPQTNTEAFF
length: 15; V: TRBV5-1; size: NA; D: TRBD2; J: TRBJ2-5; DNA: TGCGCCAGCAGCTTGGGAGCGGGGGCCCAAGAGACCCAGTACTTC; CDR3: CASSLGAGAQETQYF
length: 21; V: TRBV9; size: NA; D: TRBD1; J: TRBJ1-5; DNA: TGTGCCAGCAGCGTAAGGCTCGAGAGGGGGCCCGAGATCTCTAGCAATCAGCCCCAGCATTTT; CDR3: CASSVRLERGPEISSNQPQHF